This TCR beta chain stems from a study of neoadjuvant nivolumab and ipilimumab in lung cancer. About this clone itself: Its antigen remains unknown.

The table came from immunoSEQ multiplex PCR; TCRdb's copy has only in-frame clones and leaves some out. The sample contains 30,000 or so clones, just over 90% of which appear only once. V lost 9 bases and J lost 3; bases outside the gene matches: 9. The germline V gene has CDR1 SGHRS and CDR2 YFSETQ. This CDR3 has 14 residues. Study conclusions and caveats: Only two of four nivolumab-treated tumors gained richness and clonality by surgery. Resected-tumor TCR richness correlated positively with pretherapy blood richness.

This chain joins TRBV5-1 and TRBJ2-1, with 7 bases aligning to TRBD2. The input for sequencing was peripheral blood, taken after neoadjuvant nivolumab, alone or with ipilimumab, at or shortly before surgery. The receptor was derived from an adult with non-small cell lung cancer. CDR3: CATSSGEGYNEQFF. Written as DNA, the CDR3 is TGCGCCACCTCCAGCGGGGAAGGCTACAATGAGCAGTTCTTC.